This T cell receptor (beta chain) was obtained from a study of blood T cell repertoires in COVID-19. The CDR3 spans 14 residues. Germline-derived CDR1 and CDR2 are LNHDA and SQIVND (reference sequence). Trimming at V came to 3 bases and at J to 8 bases, leaving 7 bases not matched to a gene. Profiled with immunoSEQ multiplex PCR; TCRdb holds only in-frame clones, not every one. Altogether 100,000 or so clones are present, 90% to 95% being singletons, with the ten largest covering approximately 2%. The rearrangement uses TRBV19 and TRBJ2-1; the match to TRBD2 covers 7 bases. Material: peripheral blood. This sequence was found in a man aged 45-60 years with active COVID-19. The CDR3, as DNA: TGTGCCAGTAGTATCGGGCGGGGGTTCGATGAGCAGTTCTTC. This codes for CASSIGRGFDEQFF. Using reference TRBV19 and TRBJ2-1 for the parts outside the CDR3, the full variable domain is DGGITQSPKYLFRKEGQNVTLSCEQNLNHDAMYWYRQDPGQGLRLIYYSQIVNDFQKGDIAEGYSVSREKKESFPLTVTSAQKNPTAFYLCASSIGRGFDEQFFGPGTRLTVL.